The source of this TCR beta chain is a study of cytomegalovirus exposure and HLA in healthy donors. The CDR3 extends over 17 amino acids. Unmatched junction bases numbered 5, after V lost 0 bases and J lost 2 bases. Germline values: CDR1 SGHRS, CDR2 YFSETQ. In the PCR, 60 Vbeta and 13 Jbeta primers were used. Produced via immunoSEQ multiplex PCR; TCRdb's table is partial and in-frame only. There are some 140,000 clones in the sample; roughly 80% occur only once, and 13% lies in the top ten. For this clone: The same CDR3 can be traced to other DNA sequences in this sample.

The rearrangement joins TRBV5-1 to TRBJ1-4; 9 bases map to TRBD1. The clonotype originates from a man aged 25-45 years in good health and CMV-seropositive. The source material was PBMCs. CDR3 loop: CASSLGGQGATNEKLFF. DNA for the CDR3: TGCGCCAGCAGCTTGGGGGGACAGGGAGCGACTAATGAAAAACTGTTTTTT. The variable domain in full, completed from reference TRBV5-1 and TRBJ1-4, reads KAGVTQTPRYLIKTRGQQVTLSCSPISGHRSVSWYQQTPGQGLQFLFEYFSETQRNKGNFPGRFSGRQFSNSRSEMNVSTLELGDSALYLCASSLGGQGATNEKLFFGSGTQLSVL.